The 20 T cell receptor beta chains reported below all come from one sample, sequenced in a study of blood T cell repertoires in COVID-19. Profiled with immunoSEQ multiplex PCR; TCRdb holds only in-frame clones, not every one. The sample holds roughly 250,000 clones, 70% to 85% seen once. Material: peripheral blood. The receptor set was obtained from a woman aged 40-49 years with active or convalescent COVID-19.

The gene calls are TRBV18 and TRBJ2-4; D not certain. The germline CDR1 and CDR2 sequences are KGHSH and LQKENI. Trimming stripped 0 bases from V and 2 bases from J, with 5 bases between. CDR3 length equals 14 residues. CDR3 nucleotide sequence: TGTGCCAGCTCACCACCGGAGACCAAAAACATTCAGTACTTC. It translates to CASSPPETKNIQYF.

The sample holds one count of this clone. The gene calls are TRBV20-1 and TRBJ2-3, with 10 bases identical to TRBD1. CDR3 length: 18 amino acids. The germline V gene has CDR1 DFQATT and CDR2 SNEGSKA (reference sequence). With V trimmed by 6 bases and J by 1 base, 16 bases remained unmatched. The CDR3 reads CSASGFLTGGGGTDTQYF. In DNA form, the CDR3 reads TGCAGTGCAAGTGGCTTCTTGACAGGGGGCGGGGGCACAGATACGCAGTATTTT.

This clone has just a few counts. One junction end disagrees with the germline gene, perhaps due to a read error. The chain combines TRBV28 with TRBJ1-2, with 9 nucleotides matching TRBD1. The CDR3 runs 13 residues. Germline CDR1 is MDHEN and CDR2 is SYDVKM. The CDR3 DNA reads as TGTGCCAGCAGTTTTACAGGGGGCAAAGGTTATCTCTTC. Its protein product is CASSFTGGKGYLF.

The J gene is TRBJ1-2, the V gene TRBV5-6, with D perhaps TRBD1 (6 bases). The V gene's germline CDR1 is SGHDT and CDR2 YYEEEE. The CDR3 sequence is 15 residues long. The ends were cut back, 7 bases at V and 4 bases at J, with 20 bases in the middle. The CDR3 loop reads CASSLVQARGYGYTF. CDR3 in DNA: TGTGCCAGCTCCCTGGTTCAGGCCAGGGGCTATGGCTACACCTTC.

The chain has TRBV7-3 and TRBJ2-1, with 12 bases lining up with TRBD2. The CDR3 loop spans 18 amino acids. From germline, CDR1 is SGHTA and CDR2 FQGTGA. The V gene end was trimmed by 5 bases and the J gene end by 0 bases; junction bases not matched to a gene: 8. The CDR3 DNA is TGTGCCAGCAGCCAACTAGCGGGGGGCCTAAGCTCCTACAATGAGCAGTTCTTC. This sequence encodes CASSQLAGGLSSYNEQFF.

The chain couples TRBV5-4 to TRBJ2-1, with D perhaps TRBD1 (5 bases). In germline, CDR1 is SGHNT, CDR2 YYREEE (reference sequence). CDR3 length: 13 residues. Trimming cost V 1 base and J 8 bases, with 10 bases left between them. CDR3 residues: CASSLSRGDEQFF. In nucleotides, the CDR3 is TGTGCCAGCAGCTTGTCTAGGGGCGATGAGCAGTTCTTC.

This clone was detected only a few times. The CDR3 DNA is TGTGCCAGTAGTCCCCAGGGGGTTAGCTACGAGCAGTACTTC. It is translated as CASSPQGVSYEQYF. J is TRBJ2-7 and V is TRBV19, with 7 nucleotides matching TRBD1. The CDR3 contains 14 residues. In germline, CDR1 is LNHDA, CDR2 SQIVND (reference sequence). The junction had 7 bases not matched to a gene; V was cut back by 5 bases and J by 3 bases. The full variable domain, in which reference TRBV19 and TRBJ2-7 provide the parts outside the CDR3, is DGGITQSPKYLFRKEGQNVTLSCEQNLNHDAMYWYRQDPGQGLRLIYYSQIVNDFQKGDIAEGYSVSREKKESFPLTVTSAQKNPTAFYLCASSPQGVSYEQYFGPGTRLTVT.

V usage is TRBV7-9 and J usage is TRBJ1-5; D gene uncertain. Germline CDR1 is SEHNR and CDR2 is FQNEAQ (reference sequence). This CDR3 is 15 amino acids long. V was trimmed by 5 bases and J by 1 base, leaving 12 bases between them. The CDR3 region has the DNA TGTGCCAGCAGCGTAGACGGAGGGAGCAATCAGCCCCAGCATTTT. This sequence encodes CASSVDGGSNQPQHF.

The V and J genes are TRBV5-5 and TRBJ1-5; D gene unclear. Trimming removed 6 bases from V and 0 bases from J, with 10 bases in between. Germline lookup yields CDR1 SGHKS and CDR2 YYEKEE (reference sequence). The CDR3 has 14 residues. DNA of the CDR3: TGTGCCAGCACCTCAGACAATAGCAATCAGCCCCAGCATTTT. Amino acids: CASTSDNSNQPQHF. The full variable domain, with the rest looked up from reference TRBV5-5 and TRBJ1-5, is DAGVTQSPTHLIKTRGQQVTLRCSPISGHKSVSWYQQVLGQGPQFIFQYYEKEERGRGNFPDRFSARQFPNYSSELNVNALLLGDSALYLCASTSDNSNQPQHFGDGTRLSIL.

The chain links TRBV4-1 to TRBJ2-1; TRBD2 might be the D (5 bases). Trimming removed 6 bases from V and 2 bases from J, with 11 bases in between. The CDR3 length is 14 residues. CDR1 and CDR2 (germline): MGHRA, YSYEKL. The CDR3 DNA follows: TGCGCCAGCAGGGAGGAGGAGGCCTACAATGAGCAGTTCTTC. Residues: CASREEEAYNEQFF.

The rearrangement links TRBV2 to TRBJ1-2; 7 bases match TRBD1. This CDR3 spans 16 amino acids. The germline gives CDR1 SNHLY, CDR2 FYNNEI. Losses at the gene ends were 7 bases for V and 4 bases for J; bases not matched to a gene: 15. The CDR3 here is CASNRPPGQSFYGYTF. For the CDR3, the DNA is TGTGCCAGCAACCGACCTCCGGGACAGTCCTTCTATGGCTACACCTTC.

The chain uses TRBV7-2 and TRBJ2-5, with 12 bases aligning to TRBD2. CDR1 SGHTA and CDR2 FQGNSA come from the germline V gene. CDR3 length: 16 residues. With V trimmed by 5 bases and J by 4 bases, 8 bases remained unmatched. CDR3 in DNA: TGTGCCAGCAGCACGACTAGCGGGGGTGGGAGAGAGACCCAGTACTTC. It specifies CASSTTSGGGRETQYF. The whole variable domain, filled in from reference TRBV7-2 and TRBJ2-5, reads GAGVSQSPSNKVTEKGKDVELRCDPISGHTALYWYRQSLGQGLEFLIYFQGNSAPDKSGLPSDRFSAERTGGSVSTLTIQRTQQEDSAVYLCASSTTSGGGRETQYFGPGTRLLVL.

Only a few counts were recorded for this clone. The chain joins TRBV15 to TRBJ2-7, with a possible D match to TRBD2 (6 bases). V was clipped by 4 bases and J by 5 bases, with 12 bases between them. Germline loops: CDR1 LNHNV, CDR2 YYDKDF (reference sequence). This CDR3 is built from 13 residues. The DNA of the CDR3 is TGTGCCACCAGCACCAGGAGGGGCAACGAGCAGTACTTC. Its translation: CATSTRRGNEQYF.

This clone was counted between two and nine times. V is TRBV14 and J is TRBJ1-6; TRBD1 agrees at 7 bases. CDR3 length: 15 residues. CDR1 and CDR2 (germline): SGHDN, FVKESK. The trim removed 3 bases at V and 6 bases at J, leaving 5 bases unmatched. The CDR3 bases are TGTGCCAGCAGCCAGCCGGGACAGATTAATTCACCCCTCCACTTT. This sequence encodes CASSQPGQINSPLHF.

V is TRBV23-1 and J is TRBJ1-6; D is uncertain. TRBV23-1 is assigned to the ORF class and has an uncertain function. This CDR3 has 14 amino acids. V lost 2 bases and J 10 bases, leaving 12 bases between the germline ends. The DNA for the CDR3 is TGCGCCAGCAGTCAAGTCGTCAGTCCATCACCCCTCCACTTT. Translated, it gives CASSQVVSPSPLHF.

The chain uses TRBV10-1 and TRBJ1-6; D is possibly TRBD1 (6 bases). CDR1 is WNHNN and CDR2 is SYGVQD in the germline V gene (reference sequence). CDR3 size: 16 residues. V lost 6 bases and J 7 bases, leaving 19 bases between the germline ends. The CDR3 DNA follows: TGCGCCAGCAGACCCGGGACACGGCATGAGAATTCACCCCTCCACTTT. This sequence encodes CASRPGTRHENSPLHF.

The CDR3 region is CASSRPSGGAGFNEQFF. The CDR3 DNA follows: TGTGCCAGCTCCCGTCCTAGCGGGGGGGCCGGTTTTAATGAGCAGTTCTTC. The chain recombines TRBV18 with TRBJ2-1, with 12 bases matching TRBD2. The CDR3 consists of 17 residues. V shed 6 bases and J 7 bases; nucleotides not matched to a gene: 13. The V gene's germline CDR1 is KGHSH and CDR2 LQKENI.

This clone was detected a few times. This chain joins TRBV10-1 and TRBJ1-5, with 12 bases fitting TRBD1. After removal of 1 base from V and 6 bases from J, the junction contained 4 bases not matched to a gene. Germline CDR1 is WNHNN and CDR2 is SYGVQD (reference sequence). The CDR3 spans 16 residues. CDR3 sequence reads: CASSEWDRGRPQPQHF. CDR3 nucleotide sequence: TGCGCCAGCAGTGAGTGGGACAGGGGGCGACCTCAGCCCCAGCATTTT.

This clone appeared a single time. The V gene is TRBV10-2, the J gene TRBJ2-5, with 8 positions matching TRBD1. V lost 6 bases to trimming and J lost 0 bases; unmatched junction nucleotides: 0. The CDR3 contains 13 residues. In germline, CDR1 is WSHSY, CDR2 SAAADI. In DNA form, the CDR3 reads TGCGCCAGCAGGGACAGGGACCAAGAGACCCAGTACTTC. Translation: CASRDRDQETQYF.

J is TRBJ1-2 and V is TRBV15; 7 bases fit TRBD1. J gave up 13 bases and V 0 bases, and 5 bases lay outside the gene matches. The CDR3 is made up of 12 amino acids. CDR1 LNHNV and CDR2 YYDKDF come from the germline V gene (reference sequence). For the CDR3, the DNA is TGTGCCACCAGCAGAGATAGACAGGGTGGCACCTTC. It is translated as CATSRDRQGGTF.